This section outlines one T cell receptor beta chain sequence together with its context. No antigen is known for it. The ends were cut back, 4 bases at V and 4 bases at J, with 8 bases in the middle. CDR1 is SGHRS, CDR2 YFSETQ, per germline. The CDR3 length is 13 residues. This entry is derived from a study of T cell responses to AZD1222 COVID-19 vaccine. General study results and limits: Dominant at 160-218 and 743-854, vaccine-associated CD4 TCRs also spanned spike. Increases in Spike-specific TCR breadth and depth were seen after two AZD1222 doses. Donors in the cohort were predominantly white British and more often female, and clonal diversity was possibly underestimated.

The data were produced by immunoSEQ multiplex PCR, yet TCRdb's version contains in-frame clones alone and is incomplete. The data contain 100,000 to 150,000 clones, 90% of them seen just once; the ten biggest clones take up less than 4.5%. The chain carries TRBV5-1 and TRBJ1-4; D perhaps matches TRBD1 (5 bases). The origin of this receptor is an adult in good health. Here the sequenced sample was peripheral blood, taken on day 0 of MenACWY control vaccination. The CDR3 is CASSPGLNEKLFF. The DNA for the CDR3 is TGCGCCAGCAGCCCGGGACTTAATGAAAAACTGTTTTTT.